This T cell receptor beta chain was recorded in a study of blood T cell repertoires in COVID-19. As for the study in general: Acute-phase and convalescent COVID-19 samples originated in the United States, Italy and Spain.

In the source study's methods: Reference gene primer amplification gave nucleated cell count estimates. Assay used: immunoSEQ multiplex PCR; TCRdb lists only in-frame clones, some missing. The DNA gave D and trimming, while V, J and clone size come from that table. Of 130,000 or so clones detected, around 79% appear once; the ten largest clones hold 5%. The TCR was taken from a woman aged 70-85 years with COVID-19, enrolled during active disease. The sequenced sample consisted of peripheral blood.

CDR3 nucleotides: TGTGCCAGCAGCCAAGACCTACTTAGCGGGGGGGTCGAGACCCAGTACTTC. It translates to CASSQDLLSGGVETQYF. The rearrangement links TRBV3-1 (or the pseudogene TRBV3-2) to TRBJ2-5; 11 nucleotides agree with TRBD2. Germline CDR1 and CDR2: LGHDT and YNNKEL (reference sequence). CDR3 length: 17 amino acids. The ends lost 0 bases at V and 5 bases at J; junction bases unmatched: 8.